The subject of this entry is one T cell receptor beta chain. Original processing notes: Amplifying reference gene primers gave estimates of nucleated cell counts. Using immunoSEQ multiplex PCR, the repertoire was profiled, and TCRdb retains in-frame clones only, with some absent. That table supplies the V and J calls and clone size; D and trimming were determined from the DNA. The top ten hold 8% of the sample, which has 45,000 to 50,000 clones, around 90% seen once. This record belongs to a study of blood T cell repertoires in COVID-19. Study-wide context: The origin of the acute and convalescent COVID-19 samples was the United States, Italy and Spain. The analysed material was cDNA or gDNA that came from T cells, B-cell-depleted T cells, or PBMCs.

CDR1 and CDR2 from the germline V gene are SGHNT and YYREEE (reference sequence). The CDR3 runs 16 residues. After removal of 4 bases from V and 1 base from J, the junction contained 7 bases not matched to a gene. V usage is TRBV5-4 and J usage is TRBJ2-3; TRBD2 agrees at 9 bases. Sequencing was performed on peripheral blood. The receptor was derived from a man aged 45-65 years with acute or convalescent COVID-19. The DNA of the CDR3 is TGTGCCAGCAGCCCCGGACTAGCGCGCGGCACAGATACGCAGTATTTT. Its translation: CASSPGLARGTDTQYF. Complete variable domain (other parts from reference TRBV5-4 and TRBJ2-3): ETGVTQSPTHLIKTRGQQVTLRCSSQSGHNTVSWYQQALGQGPQFIFQYYREEENGRGNFPPRFSGLQFPNYSSELNVNALELDDSALYLCASSPGLARGTDTQYFGPGTRLTVL.